A single sample is the source of the 21 T cell receptor beta chains below, sequenced in a study of blood T cell repertoires in COVID-19. This table comes from immunoSEQ multiplex PCR, and its TCRdb copy is limited to in-frame clones, with some not included. The sample includes 140,000 to 150,000 clones, approximately 81% seen only once; the top ten take about 2.6%. Sequences were obtained from peripheral blood. The receptors were gathered from a human donor with acute or convalescent COVID-19. The donor label of this sample is uncertain.

This chain joins TRBV2 and TRBJ1-5; D is possibly TRBD1 (5 bases). V was shortened by 6 bases and J by 1 base, with 16 bases between the two germline ends. CDR1 and CDR2 (germline): SNHLY, FYNNEI. This CDR3 comprises 16 residues. CDR3 DNA: TGTGCCAGCAGAGACTACAGGAGGGCAAGCAATCAGCCCCAGCATTTT. Translated, it gives CASRDYRRASNQPQHF.

Only a few counts were recorded for this clone. The CDR3 here is CASSLQGARSPLHF. The CDR3 DNA reads TGTGCCAGCAGCCTTCAGGGGGCGAGATCACCCCTCCACTTT. The V call is TRBV5-4, the J call TRBJ1-6; 8 bases match TRBD1. Germline V gene sequence: CDR1 SGHNT, CDR2 YYREEE (reference sequence). The CDR3 consists of 14 residues. Trimming cost V 4 bases and J 10 bases; bases outside gene matches: 7.

The chain uses TRBV27 and TRBJ2-7; D call uncertain. The ends were cut back, 8 bases at V and 4 bases at J, with 9 bases in the middle. CDR3 length: 11 residues. Germline lookup yields CDR1 MNHEY and CDR2 SMNVEV (reference sequence). CDR3 in amino acids: CASPTFYEQYV. CDR3 in DNA: TGTGCCAGCCCGACTTTTTACGAGCAGTACGTC.

This clone has only a few counts. An end of the junction does not agree with germline; a read error may underlie this. At the DNA level, this CDR3 is encoded by other sequences in the same sample as well. CDR3 coding DNA: TGTGCCAGTAGCGGGGAGGGGGATACGCAGTATTTT. Its protein is CASSGEGDTQYF. This chain links TRBV9 with TRBJ2-3; 8 bases agree with TRBD2. The length of the CDR3 is 12 residues. Germline V gene data show CDR1 as SGDLS and CDR2 as YYNGEE.

This chain uses TRBV7-8 with TRBJ1-5, with TRBD1 matching 12 bases. Germline CDR1 is SGHVS and CDR2 is FQNEAQ. CDR3 size: 18 residues. J gave up 5 bases and V 2 bases, and 10 bases lay outside the gene matches. For the CDR3, the DNA is TGTGCCAGCAGCTTATTAGTGGGACAGGGGGCGTTATATCAGCCCCAGCATTTT. Translated, it gives CASSLLVGQGALYQPQHF.

Comments on this clone: A junction end diverges from the germline sequence, so it may reflect a read error. The chain joins TRBV7-7 to TRBJ2-5, with D possibly TRBD2 on 6 matching bases. Per the germline V gene, CDR1 is SSHAT and CDR2 is FNYEAQ (reference sequence). The CDR3 loop spans 16 amino acids. The DNA of the CDR3 is TGTGCTAGCAGCTTAGCGGAGGTCAGTCGAGGCGAGACCCAGTACTTC. Its protein is CASSLAEVSRGETQYF.

The J gene is TRBJ2-2, the V gene TRBV5-5; 11 bases fit TRBD1. Unmatched junction bases numbered 10, after V lost 7 bases and J lost 5 bases. This CDR3 is built from 16 residues. The V gene's germline CDR1 is SGHKS and CDR2 YYEKEE (reference sequence). CDR3 nucleotide sequence: TGTGCCAGCGACGTAGCAGGACAGGGGGCAACCGGGGAGCTGTTTTTT. It encodes CASDVAGQGATGELFF. The complete variable domain, with remaining parts taken from reference TRBV5-5 and TRBJ2-2, reads DAGVTQSPTHLIKTRGQQVTLRCSPISGHKSVSWYQQVLGQGPQFIFQYYEKEERGRGNFPDRFSARQFPNYSSELNVNALLLGDSALYLCASDVAGQGATGELFFGEGSRLTVL.

The chain carries TRBV20-1 and TRBJ2-2; 7 bases match TRBD1. The V segment lost 6 bases and the J segment 6 bases; nucleotides outside the gene matches: 1. Germline V gene data show CDR1 as DFQATT and CDR2 as SNEGSKA (reference sequence). The CDR3 consists of 11 residues. The CDR3 loop reads CSAQGAGELFF. The CDR3 DNA is TGCAGTGCCCAGGGGGCCGGGGAGCTGTTTTTT.

V and J are TRBV5-4 and TRBJ1-4, with TRBD1 identical over 7 bases. CDR1 and CDR2 from the germline V gene are SGHNT and YYREEE (reference sequence). Germline trimming cut 2 bases from V and 5 bases from J; bases unmatched to any gene: 9. The length of the CDR3 is 16 residues. CDR3 sequence (DNA): TGTGCCAGCAGCTTATCCACAGGGGTCCTAAATGAAAAACTGTTTTTT. Protein product: CASSLSTGVLNEKLFF.

This clone appeared once. V usage is TRBV15 and J usage is TRBJ2-5; TRBD2 is a possible D gene (7 bases). The CDR3 covers 16 residues. Germline loops: CDR1 LNHNV, CDR2 YYDKDF (reference sequence). Trimming removed 1 base from V and 7 bases from J, with 19 bases in between. The DNA of the CDR3 is TGTGCCACCAGCAGAGCCCAAGGCTCAGGGGAGGGGACCCAGTACTTC. It yields the protein CATSRAQGSGEGTQYF.

The rearrangement uses TRBV21-1 and TRBJ2-3; TRBD2, the table's D call, was not compared with the DNA. TRBV21-1 represents a pseudogene. The CDR3 runs 17 residues. The DNA of the CDR3 is TGTGCCAGCAGTCCTAGGACCCCGGGATTGGGGACAGATACGCAGTATTTT. Its translation is CASSPRTPGLGTDTQYF.

As regards this clone: The same CDR3 arises from other DNA sequences in this sample as well. This sequence joins TRBV18 and TRBJ1-2; 9 bases are shared with TRBD1. This CDR3 spans 13 amino acids. With 3 bases clipped from V and 6 bases from J, the junction kept 2 bases outside the gene matches. CDR1 and CDR2 from the germline V gene are KGHSH and LQKENI. The CDR3 coding sequence is TGTGCCAGCTCACCCGGGACAGGGAATGGCTACACCTTC. The encoded protein is CASSPGTGNGYTF.

V and J are TRBV5-6 and TRBJ2-7; tentatively, D is TRBD1 (5 bases). Germline V gene data show CDR1 as SGHDT and CDR2 as YYEEEE. Trimming cost V 0 bases and J 1 base, with 14 bases left between them. The CDR3 loop spans 16 amino acids. The CDR3 coding sequence is TGTGCCAGCAGCTTGGGGGCAGGGCCATTTTCCTACGAGCAGTACGTC. Protein product: CASSLGAGPFSYEQYV.

Only a few counts were recorded for this clone. The CDR3 region has the DNA TGTGCCAGCAGCCCACGCGGAGGGAGTAATTCACCCCTCCACTTT. It encodes CASSPRGGSNSPLHF. This chain connects TRBV13 to TRBJ1-6; D is unresolved. Germline CDR1 reads PRHDT; CDR2 reads FYEKMQ (reference sequence). This CDR3 spans 15 amino acids. Trimming took 5 bases from V and 6 from J, leaving 14 bases between them.

This clone has only a few counts. The V call is TRBV5-4, the J call TRBJ1-4; 8 bases map to TRBD1. CDR1 is SGHNT, CDR2 YYREEE, per germline (reference sequence). This CDR3 is 15 amino acids long. The ends lost 4 bases at V and 7 bases at J; junction bases unmatched: 9. DNA of the CDR3: TGTGCCAGCAGCGGTACCGGGACAGGTGTTGAAAAACTGTTTTTT. This gives the protein CASSGTGTGVEKLFF.

The chain uses TRBV4-3 and TRBJ1-2; D uncertain. Germline-derived CDR1 and CDR2 are LGHNA and YSLEER. The CDR3 totals 15 residues. V lost 1 base and J lost 2, with 11 bases in between. This chain's CDR3 is CASSQVHAENYGYTF. CDR3 bases: TGCGCCAGCAGCCAAGTCCATGCGGAAAACTATGGCTACACCTTC.

The chain combines TRBV5-1 with TRBJ2-4; the match to TRBD2 covers 7 bases. Germline V gives CDR1 SGHRS, CDR2 YFSETQ. V gave up 4 bases and J gave up 7 bases; unmatched junction bases: 11. CDR3 length: 15 residues. The CDR3 loop reads CASSGSSGGHNIQYF. As DNA, the CDR3 is TGCGCCAGCAGCGGATCCTCGGGGGGTCATAACATTCAGTACTTC.

The rearrangement joins TRBV7-3 to TRBJ1-6; TRBD1 is a possible D gene (5 bases). The V end was cut by 4 bases, the J end by 10 bases, with 20 bases between. Germline V gene data show CDR1 as SGHTA and CDR2 as FQGTGA. CDR3 size: 16 residues. CDR3 nucleotides: TGTGCCAGCAGCTCGAAAGGGGCGGGGGTCGGATCACCCCTCCACTTT. Protein: CASSSKGAGVGSPLHF.

J is TRBJ1-1 and V is TRBV7-9; 7 nucleotides align to TRBD1. The CDR3 is made up of 13 amino acids. J lost 4 bases, V lost 2 bases, and 1 base had no gene match. CDR1 and CDR2 (germline): SEHNR, FQNEAQ (reference sequence). The CDR3 DNA is TGTGCCAGCAGCTTATGGGACAGCACTGAAGCTTTCTTT. Its translation: CASSLWDSTEAFF.

This clone was seen just once. This sequence joins TRBV7-2 and TRBJ1-5; D gene uncertain. V gave up 2 bases and J gave up 4 bases, with 9 bases separating them. Per the germline V gene, CDR1 is SGHTA and CDR2 is FQGNSA. The length of the CDR3 is 14 residues. The CDR3 loop reads CASSLSGFNQPQHF. CDR3 nucleotide sequence: TGTGCCAGCAGCTTATCGGGTTTTAATCAGCCCCAGCATTTT.

The rearrangement uses TRBV2 and TRBJ2-3; weak D call: TRBD1 (5 bases). There are 13 residues in the CDR3. Germline values: CDR1 SNHLY, CDR2 FYNNEI. Trimming removed 7 bases from V and 2 bases from J, with 10 bases in between. CDR3 DNA: TGTGCCAGCAAACAGGCCTTCACAGATACGCAGTATTTT. Its translation is CASKQAFTDTQYF. Based on the CDR3 plus reference TRBV2 and TRBJ2-3, the full variable domain is EPEVTQTPSHQVTQMGQEVILRCVPISNHLYFYWYRQILGQKVEFLVSFYNNEISEKSEIFDDQFSVERPDGSNFTLKIRSTKLEDSAMYFCASKQAFTDTQYFGPGTRLTVL.